A single sample is the source of the 20 T cell receptor beta chains below, sequenced in a study of T cell responses to AZD1222 COVID-19 vaccine. Some clones are missing from TCRdb's copy, which holds only in-frame ones; the method was immunoSEQ multiplex PCR. Of some 120,000 clones listed, roughly nine tenths are singletons. The sample in question was peripheral blood, obtained on day 0 of AZD1222 vaccination. Source of these receptors: an adult in good health.

The CDR3 loop reads CASSPQALNEQFF. The CDR3 DNA follows: TGTGCCAGCAGTCCCCAAGCCCTCAATGAGCAGTTCTTC. The chain has TRBV6-5 and TRBJ2-1; D ambiguous. Germline values: CDR1 MNHEY, CDR2 SVGAGI. This CDR3 contains 13 residues. V gave up 5 bases and J gave up 6 bases, with 11 bases separating them.

The chain carries TRBV7-2 and TRBJ1-3; D is uncertain. V was shortened by 1 base and J by 0 bases, with 4 bases between the two germline ends. The CDR3 is made up of 14 amino acids. Germline CDR1 is SGHTA and CDR2 is FQGNSA. In DNA form, the CDR3 reads TGTGCCAGCAGCTTAGTGGGCTCTGGAAACACCATATATTTT. As protein: CASSLVGSGNTIYF. The variable domain in full, with the rest retrieved from reference TRBV7-2 and TRBJ1-3, is GAGVSQSPSNKVTEKGKDVELRCDPISGHTALYWYRQSLGQGLEFLIYFQGNSAPDKSGLPSDRFSAERTGGSVSTLTIQRTQQEDSAVYLCASSLVGSGNTIYFGEGSWLTVV.

The chain joins TRBV6-5 to TRBJ1-5; 8 bases are shared with TRBD1. After removal of 4 bases from V and 6 bases from J, the junction contained 5 bases not matched to a gene. The CDR3 contains 14 residues. The V gene's germline CDR1 is MNHEY and CDR2 SVGAGI. CDR3 nucleotide sequence: TGTGCCAGCAGTTTAAATACAGGGGGTCAGCCCCAGCATTTT. Translation: CASSLNTGGQPQHF.

J is TRBJ1-4 and V is TRBV11-1; D call uncertain. This CDR3 contains 12 residues. Trimming removed 3 bases at V and 7 bases at J, with 6 bases between. CDR1 SGHAT and CDR2 FQDESV come from the germline V gene (reference sequence). The CDR3 sequence: CASSLRGEKLFF. CDR3 coding DNA: TGTGCCAGCAGCTTGCGGGGTGAAAAACTGTTTTTT. The whole variable domain, remainder taken from reference TRBV11-1 and TRBJ1-4, is EAEVAQSPRYKITEKSQAVAFWCDPISGHATLYWYRQILGQGPELLVQFQDESVVDDSQLPKDRFSAERLKGVDSTLKIQPAELGDSAMYLCASSLRGEKLFFGSGTQLSVL.

This clone was detected a few times. This CDR3 is CASSSLSPLRGGDYGYTF. The CDR3 nucleotides are TGTGCCAGCAGTTCCCTAAGCCCCCTTCGAGGGGGGGACTATGGCTACACCTTC. The chain carries TRBV6-2 or TRBV6-3 and TRBJ1-2; D is possibly TRBD1 (6 bases). The CDR3 is made up of 18 amino acids. V was trimmed by 4 bases and J by 3 bases, leaving 24 bases between them. The germline gives CDR1 MNHEY, CDR2 SVGEGT.

V and J are TRBV7-2 and TRBJ2-5; 9 bases are shared with TRBD2. Trimming removed 0 bases from V and 0 bases from J; junction bases left unmatched: 5. The CDR3 has 17 amino acids. The germline V gene encodes CDR1 SGHTA and CDR2 FQGNSA. The CDR3 nucleotides read TGTGCCAGCAGCTTAGCCACGACTAGCGGTAACCAAGAGACCCAGTACTTC. Its translation is CASSLATTSGNQETQYF.

V and J are TRBV28 and TRBJ1-2; D possibly corresponds to TRBD1 (6 bases). Trimming shortened V by 5 bases and J by 7 bases, and 14 bases separated the two germline ends. Looked up from germline, CDR1 is MDHEN and CDR2 is SYDVKM. CDR3 length: 13 amino acids. The CDR3 is CASSMDRAIGYTF. The DNA of the CDR3 is TGTGCCAGCAGTATGGACAGAGCGATTGGCTACACCTTC.

This chain uses TRBV7-2 with TRBJ2-4, with D hard to call. V shed 2 bases and J shed 2 bases, with 10 bases lying between them. Germline V gene sequence: CDR1 SGHTA, CDR2 FQGNSA. This CDR3 has 15 residues. The DNA of the CDR3 is TGTGCCAGCAGCTTACGCGCACCGACCAAAAACATTCAGTACTTC. Protein product: CASSLRAPTKNIQYF. The full variable domain, with the rest looked up from reference TRBV7-2 and TRBJ2-4, is GAGVSQSPSNKVTEKGKDVELRCDPISGHTALYWYRQSLGQGLEFLIYFQGNSAPDKSGLPSDRFSAERTGGSVSTLTIQRTQQEDSAVYLCASSLRAPTKNIQYFGAGTRLSVL.

CDR3 amino acids: CASSDFQETQYF. The CDR3 DNA sequence: TGTGCCAGCAGTGACTTCCAAGAGACCCAGTACTTC. The chain has TRBV25-1 and TRBJ2-5; D uncertain. In germline, CDR1 is MGHDK, CDR2 SYGVNS. V shed 3 bases and J shed 1 base, with 3 bases lying between them. This CDR3 has 12 residues.

The V call is TRBV28, the J call TRBJ2-5; the match to TRBD1 covers 9 bases. The CDR3 runs 15 residues. Germline CDR1 is MDHEN and CDR2 is SYDVKM. J gave up 9 bases and V 4 bases, and 12 bases lay outside the gene matches. CDR3 in amino acids: CASSSRDREYGAQYF. The CDR3 DNA sequence: TGTGCCAGCAGTTCCCGGGACAGGGAATACGGGGCCCAGTACTTC.

The chain combines TRBV13 with TRBJ2-5; D not resolved. Germline lookup yields CDR1 PRHDT and CDR2 FYEKMQ (reference sequence). V lost 2 bases, J lost 1 base, and 8 bases lay in between. The CDR3 contains 14 residues. The CDR3 loop is CASSLSGSQETQYF. CDR3 nucleotide sequence: TGTGCCAGCAGCTTATCGGGCAGCCAAGAGACCCAGTACTTC. The full variable domain, with the rest looked up from reference TRBV13 and TRBJ2-5, is AAGVIQSPRHLIKEKRETATLKCYPIPRHDTVYWYQQGPGQDPQFLISFYEKMQSDKGSIPDRFSAQQFSDYHSELNMSSLELGDSALYFCASSLSGSQETQYFGPGTRLLVL.

The V gene is TRBV5-6, the J gene TRBJ2-1; D is ambiguous. Between the trimmed V and J ends, which lost 3 bases and 8 bases, there was a span of 12 bases. Germline assignment: CDR1 SGHDT and CDR2 YYEEEE. This CDR3 has 13 residues. The CDR3, as DNA: TGTGCCAGCAGCTACTTCGGACGAGATGAGCAGTTCTTC. This gives the protein CASSYFGRDEQFF.

The V gene is TRBV5-5, the J gene TRBJ1-4; no clear D. CDR3 size: 15 residues. V was trimmed by 6 bases and J by 0 bases, leaving 12 bases between them. Looked up from germline, CDR1 is SGHKS and CDR2 is YYEKEE (reference sequence). CDR3 sequence: CASNFISSTNEKLFF. The CDR3 bases are TGTGCCAGCAACTTCATAAGTTCAACTAATGAAAAACTGTTTTTT. Using reference TRBV5-5 and TRBJ1-4 for the parts outside the CDR3, the full variable domain is DAGVTQSPTHLIKTRGQQVTLRCSPISGHKSVSWYQQVLGQGPQFIFQYYEKEERGRGNFPDRFSARQFPNYSSELNVNALLLGDSALYLCASNFISSTNEKLFFGSGTQLSVL.

The chain carries TRBV11-3 and TRBJ1-3; 7 bases agree with TRBD1. The germline V gene has CDR1 SGHNT and CDR2 YENEEA. The CDR3 sequence is 13 residues long. V shed 4 bases and J 6 bases; nucleotides not matched to a gene: 3. In nucleotides, the CDR3 is TGTGCCAGCAGCTCGGGGACAGCAAACACCATATATTTT. This sequence encodes CASSSGTANTIYF.

The chain combines TRBV28 with TRBJ2-4; 8 nucleotides align to TRBD1. V gave up 4 bases and J gave up 7 bases; unmatched junction bases: 9. Germline CDR1 and CDR2: MDHEN and SYDVKM. CDR3 length: 15 residues. This chain's CDR3 is CASSSLWTGNNIQYF. CDR3 in DNA: TGTGCCAGCAGTTCCCTTTGGACAGGGAACAACATTCAGTACTTC.

The chain recombines TRBV5-4 with TRBJ2-2; 9 bases fit TRBD1. Germline lookup yields CDR1 SGHNT and CDR2 YYREEE (reference sequence). This CDR3 region has 16 residues. The V gene end was trimmed by 7 bases and the J gene end by 1 base; junction bases not matched to a gene: 8. This chain's CDR3 is CASHRGHRMNTGELFF. The CDR3 DNA follows: TGTGCCAGCCACAGGGGGCACAGGATGAACACCGGGGAGCTGTTTTTT.

V usage is TRBV29-1 and J usage is TRBJ1-2; D is undetermined. Germline V gene sequence: CDR1 SQVTM, CDR2 ANQGSEA. The CDR3 totals 13 residues. Between the trimmed V and J ends, which lost 5 bases and 0 bases, there was a span of 10 bases. The CDR3 sequence: CSVSRGSNYGYTF. In DNA form, the CDR3 reads TGCAGCGTTTCCAGAGGTTCTAACTATGGCTACACCTTC. The full variable domain, its missing parts supplied by reference TRBV29-1 and TRBJ1-2, is SAVISQKPSRDICQRGTSLTIQCQVDSQVTMMFWYRQQPGQSLTLIATANQGSEATYESGFVIDKFPISRPNLTFSTLTVSNMSPEDSSIYLCSVSRGSNYGYTFGSGTRLTVV.

The rearrangement links TRBV5-4 to TRBJ2-1, with 8 bases matching TRBD2. Germline CDR1 SGHNT, CDR2 YYREEE (reference sequence). The ends lost 3 bases at V and 6 bases at J; junction bases unmatched: 2. The CDR3 runs to 13 residues. Here the CDR3 DNA reads TGTGCCAGCAGCTCGGGGGGGGGCAATGAGCAGTTCTTC. Translating it yields CASSSGGGNEQFF.

V gene TRBV6-5 combines with J gene TRBJ1-2; D possibly corresponds to TRBD1 (6 bases). This CDR3 contains 14 residues. V was trimmed by 7 bases and J by 3 bases, leaving 15 bases between them. Germline CDR1 reads MNHEY; CDR2 reads SVGAGI. The CDR3 DNA is TGTGCCAGCAATCCCGCACCAGGGGACTATGGCTACACCTTC. This sequence encodes CASNPAPGDYGYTF.

A single count supports this clone. This rearrangement joins TRBV27 to TRBJ2-2; no definite D call. Germline V gene lookup returns CDR1 MNHEY and CDR2 SMNVEV (reference sequence). The CDR3 is 12 amino acids. Trimming cost V 5 bases and J 2 bases, with 3 bases left between them. The CDR3 nucleotides read TGTGCCAGCAGTCCTAACACCGGGGAGCTGTTTTTT. Translated, it gives CASSPNTGELFF.